This T cell receptor beta chain was found in a study of blood T cell repertoires in COVID-19. Across the study: Sources were T cells, B-cell-depleted T cells, or PBMCs; the material itself was cDNA or gDNA.

Clones were sequenced by immunoSEQ multiplex PCR, and TCRdb holds only the in-frame ones, with some missing. The data show some 240,000 clones, with around 82% seen just once and around 3.5% held by the top ten. This clone appeared a single time. The clonotype originates from a man aged 50-60 years who had recovered from COVID-19. Sample: PBMCs or T cells enriched from blood (not recorded which).

CDR3 bases: TGTGCCACCAGCAGAGTTGGGACAGGGGGCTACCGACAGCCCCAGCATTTT. This sequence encodes CATSRVGTGGYRQPQHF. The genes are TRBV15 and TRBJ1-5, with 12 bases matching TRBD1. Germline V CDR1 and CDR2: LNHNV, YYDKDF (reference sequence). J lost 7 bases, V lost 1 base, and 8 bases had no gene match. The length of the CDR3 is 17 residues.